A selection of T cell receptor beta chains follows, all from one sample in a study of persistence of HIV-infected CD4 T cells. This table comes from immunoSEQ multiplex PCR, and its TCRdb copy is limited to in-frame clones, with some not included. The sample lists about 46,000 clones, approximately 90% seen once, with about 3.1% in the top ten. Antigens of these TCRs are unknown. The source was CD4+ T cells sorted from PBMCs after 18-hour stimulation, collected from a patient who received antiretroviral therapy. The receptors were sampled from an adult woman with HIV who was CMV-seropositive. Each CDR3 is given without its conserved first and last residue.

v_call | cdr3_aa
TRBV2 | ASRETGGRETQY
TRBV19 | ASSIGGRSAYQETQY
TRBV11-2 | ASSLRRTSGGSYNEQF
TRBV29-1 | SATGVDGYT
TRBV18 | ASSPQGNTEAF
TRBV19 | ASSMTRPRANVLT
TRBV3-1/TRBV3-2 | ASSPGERATDTQY
TRBV19 | ASKWGATSNQPQH
TRBV28 | ASISSYEQY
TRBV19 | ASGTGSTDTQY
TRBV30 | AWRVDCWYEQY
TRBV30 | AWSNRRANYGYT
TRBV6-1 | ASSEPGLGIQY
TRBV11-2 | ASSPPRGRGNNEQF
TRBV20-1 | SAIGETQY
TRBV19 | ASSIQQGNTEAF
TRBV28 | ASISGDMNTEAF
TRBV3-1/TRBV3-2 | ASSSTGRGYT
TRBV6-1 | ASGGQGNSNQPQH
TRBV6-2/TRBV6-3 | ASSIPTGGVSETQY
TRBV3-1/TRBV3-2 | ASSQTNEQF
TRBV9 | ASSVASGGADTQY
TRBV3-1/TRBV3-2 | ASSQDLTGLADTQY
TRBV7-8 | ASSSYGTGGGGTEAF
TRBV7-2 | ASSLGGFSYEQY
TRBV14 | ASSQAGRLAGFDEQF
TRBV7-9 | ASSLPQGARRNEQY
TRBV5-1 | ASSIGQGITGELF
TRBV29-1 | SVQTGTGNQPQH
TRBV5-1 | ASSLGGGNYGYT
TRBV7-2 | ASSLVGRTLNTEAF
TRBV5-5 | ASSSQVPRATNEKLF
TRBV11-3 | ASSYIRTENTGELF
TRBV28 | ASTPQGLYGYT
TRBV5-1 | ASSLYSQETQY
TRBV5-1 | ASSLGGSSGNTIY
TRBV10-1 | ASSEGTDYGYT
TRBV27 | ATRSAAAGFYEQY
TRBV6-5 | ASAPGGAGQETQY
TRBV7-2 | ASSLRQGTEAF
TRBV27 | ASSFNGYGTYGYT